Described below is a single TCR beta chain sequence and its context. Its antigen is not identified. cDNA prepared by RNA extraction and subsequent reverse transcription served as the template for sequencing. TCRdb's table, derived via immunoSEQ multiplex PCR, lists solely in-frame clones and lacks some. The table lists 200,000 to 250,000 clones, more than 45% of them singletons. These data are taken from a study of CD8+ T cells in alopecia areata. Study-wide points: In scalp and blood, many expanded lesional clones persisted during tofacitinib. For patients receiving tofacitinib, scalp clonality and expanded CD8+ clones among the top 100 significantly decreased.

Germline CDR1 SGHDT, CDR2 YYEEEE. V was trimmed by 0 bases and J by 3 bases, leaving 7 bases between them. The CDR3 runs 14 residues. Treatment of the sample: oral pan-JAK inhibitor, 5-10 mg twice daily. PBMCs, the starting material, were the source of sorted CD4+ and CD8+ T cells. The TCR sequence derives from a human donor with alopecia areata. The material sequenced was CD4+ T cells sorted from blood, taken at week 4, from a patient treated with tofacitinib. The chain employs TRBV5-6 and TRBJ1-5; D remains ambiguous. CDR3 bases: TGTGCCAGCAGCTTGGAAGGGCTCAATCAGCCCCAGCATTTT. Translation gives CASSLEGLNQPQHF.